Reported below is one TCR beta chain. What it binds is unknown. This record comes from a study of T cell responses to AZD1222 COVID-19 vaccine. Study overall: Second-dose recipients at about 4 or about 12 weeks were treated as one pooled group. Whole-study results and caveats: When two AZD1222 doses had been given, Spike-specific TCR breadth and depth rose. Only a handful of AZD1222 recipients were seropositive at baseline.

This CDR3 is 16 amino acids long. Repertoires were generated with immunoSEQ multiplex PCR, while TCRdb's copy carries only in-frame clones and drops some. The sample lists 130,000 to 150,000 clones, 80% to 90% occurring once. The chain links TRBV21-1 to TRBJ2-3; the table gives TRBD1 as D, unverified against the DNA. TRBV21-1 is a pseudogene locus. Sequencing used peripheral blood, obtained on day 0 of AZD1222 vaccination. The TCR sequence derives from an adult in good health. CDR3 in amino acids: CASSSEDRGPMDTQYF. CDR3 DNA: TGTGCCAGCAGCTCCGAAGACAGGGGCCCTATGGATACGCAGTATTTT.